The 17 T cell receptor beta chains presented below share a single source sample, sequenced in a study of shared clonotypes between healthy human individuals. The method was immunoSEQ multiplex PCR; TCRdb's version includes in-frame clones alone and lacks a portion of them. The sample consists of roughly 1.4 million clones, around 98.5% of them appearing once. Specimen: naive CD4+ T cells sorted from blood. The sample's subset: CD45RA+ positively selected. The receptor source for this set is a man aged 30-40 years in good health.

The chain carries TRBV5-1 and TRBJ1-4, with TRBD1 matching over 10 bases. The CDR3 contains 15 residues. Germline V CDR1 and CDR2: SGHRS, YFSETQ. Unmatched junction bases numbered 0, after V lost 4 bases and J lost 0 bases. CDR3 DNA sequence: TGCGCCAGCAGCGGGACAGGGGCAACTAATGAAAAACTGTTTTTT. Encoded protein: CASSGTGATNEKLFF.

The chain employs TRBV18 and TRBJ1-5; 8 nucleotides line up with TRBD1. Trimming at V came to 9 bases and at J to 6 bases, leaving 4 bases not matched to a gene. The CDR3 has 12 amino acids. CDR1 is KGHSH and CDR2 is LQKENI in the germline V gene. The CDR3 DNA sequence: TGTGCCAGTTCAGGGGGCGGTCAGCCCCAGCATTTT. It yields the protein CASSGGGQPQHF.

The chain links TRBV5-4 to TRBJ2-1; unclear D gene. With 4 bases removed from V and 10 bases from J, the gap between germline ends came to 21 bases. The CDR3 runs 15 residues. The germline CDR1 and CDR2 sequences are SGHNT and YYREEE (reference sequence). The CDR3 bases are TGTGCCAGCAGCGGAGAACGATTGATGGTACGGGAGCAGTTCTTC. It is translated as CASSGERLMVREQFF.

This rearrangement joins TRBV6-1 to TRBJ1-1; 8 positions agree with TRBD1. The CDR3 consists of 15 residues. Germline trimming cut 0 bases from V and 1 base from J; bases unmatched to any gene: 1. The germline V gene has CDR1 MNHNS and CDR2 SASEGT. In DNA form, the CDR3 reads TGTGCCAGCAGTGAAGCGACAGGGGCGAACACTGAAGCTTTCTTT. Amino acids: CASSEATGANTEAFF.

Concerning this clone itself: At the DNA level, this CDR3 is encoded by other sequences in the same sample as well. The chain is built from TRBV9 and TRBJ2-2; TRBD1 is a possible D gene (5 bases). The V gene's germline CDR1 is SGDLS and CDR2 YYNGEE. This CDR3 region has 15 residues. V shed 3 bases and J shed 0 bases, with 9 bases lying between them. CDR3 nucleotide sequence: TGTGCCAGCAGCGCAGGGTTAGCGAACACCGGGGAGCTGTTTTTT. Its protein is CASSAGLANTGELFF.

This clone was seen just once. The genes are TRBV5-1 and TRBJ1-2, with TRBD1 identical over 7 bases. The V segment lost 3 bases and the J segment 4 bases; nucleotides outside the gene matches: 3. The CDR3 sequence is 13 residues long. Germline V gene sequence: CDR1 SGHRS, CDR2 YFSETQ. This CDR3 is CASSSGQIYGYTF. The CDR3 DNA sequence: TGCGCCAGCAGCTCGGGACAGATCTATGGCTACACCTTC.

V is TRBV5-4 and J is TRBJ2-3; 8 positions match TRBD2. The CDR3 runs to 18 residues. In germline, CDR1 is SGHNT, CDR2 YYREEE (reference sequence). With V trimmed by 0 bases and J by 0 bases, 9 bases remained unmatched. CDR3 in amino acids: CASSLVRMGLESTDTQYF. CDR3 in DNA: TGTGCCAGCAGCTTGGTTAGGATGGGACTAGAAAGCACAGATACGCAGTATTTT.

This chain connects TRBV7-2 to TRBJ2-1, with D maybe TRBD2 (6 bases). V dropped 5 bases and J dropped 5 bases, with 16 bases sitting between them. There are 15 residues in the CDR3. CDR1 is SGHTA, CDR2 FQGNSA, per germline. CDR3 sequence reads: CASSPQFGGNNEQFF. The CDR3 coding sequence is TGTGCCAGCAGCCCCCAATTCGGAGGGAACAATGAGCAGTTCTTC.

The rearrangement uses TRBV27 and TRBJ1-1; D remains ambiguous. Germline CDR1 and CDR2: MNHEY and SMNVEV (reference sequence). Trimming cost V 5 bases and J 2 bases, with 15 bases left between them. This CDR3 comprises 15 residues. In nucleotides, the CDR3 is TGTGCCAGCAGTAGAGGAGCCGAGCGAAACACTGAAGCTTTCTTT. Amino acid sequence: CASSRGAERNTEAFF.

The gene calls are TRBV10-3 and TRBJ2-7; weak D call: TRBD2 (6 bases). V was clipped by 9 bases and J by 0 bases, with 12 bases between them. Germline V gene data show CDR1 as ENHRY and CDR2 as SYGVKD. The CDR3 covers 13 residues. The CDR3 DNA is TGTGCCATTGGGACTCCTAGCTCCTACGAGCAGTACTTC. Amino acids: CAIGTPSSYEQYF.

The chain employs TRBV7-6 and TRBJ2-6; a possible D gene is TRBD1 (6 bases). The CDR3 has 14 residues. Germline V gives CDR1 SGHVS, CDR2 FNYEAQ. The V gene lost 8 bases and the J gene lost 0 bases, with 8 bases spanning the gap. CDR3 region: CASGGISGANVLTF. The CDR3 DNA follows: TGTGCCAGCGGGGGCATCTCTGGGGCCAACGTCCTGACTTTC.

The chain has TRBV28 and TRBJ1-5; 11 bases fit TRBD1. The CDR3 consists of 16 residues. Germline V gene data show CDR1 as MDHEN and CDR2 as SYDVKM. V gave up 0 bases and J gave up 6 bases; unmatched junction bases: 4. The DNA for the CDR3 is TGTGCCAGCAGTTTATGGAGGGGGACAGGGGGTCAGCCCCAGCATTTT. This sequence encodes CASSLWRGTGGQPQHF.

With regard to this clone: Within the sample, other DNA sequences also encode this same CDR3. The chain uses TRBV9 and TRBJ2-1, with TRBD1 as a possible D gene (6 bases). This CDR3 has 15 residues. Germline V gene lookup returns CDR1 SGDLS and CDR2 YYNGEE. The V and J ends lost 0 bases and 2 bases respectively, with 9 bases between them. CDR3 residues: CASSVEAGAYNEQFF. The CDR3 nucleotides read TGTGCCAGCAGCGTAGAGGCAGGGGCCTACAATGAGCAGTTCTTC.

This chain uses TRBV19 with TRBJ2-1, with 9 bases lining up with TRBD2. In germline, CDR1 is LNHDA, CDR2 SQIVND (reference sequence). V gave up 4 bases and J gave up 9 bases; unmatched junction bases: 7. This CDR3 has 14 residues. CDR3 coding DNA: TGTGCCAGTAGTAAAGCGGGAGGTAGTGGTGAGCAGTTCTTC. The encoded protein is CASSKAGGSGEQFF.

The V and J genes are TRBV23-1 and TRBJ1-2; TRBD1 might be the D (5 bases). TRBV23-1 is marked as an open reading frame, function uncertain. The CDR3 has 18 amino acids. V lost 0 bases and J 7 bases, leaving 24 bases between the germline ends. The CDR3 DNA sequence: TGCGCCAGCAGTCAATCTTCTGAGTTCGCCGGAGTCGGGGGTGGCTACACCTTC. It codes for CASSQSSEFAGVGGGYTF.

This clone was seen a single time. The rearrangement links TRBV15 to TRBJ2-1; D tentatively reads TRBD1 or TRBD2 (5 bases each). The germline V and J ends were trimmed by 1 base and 10 bases, with 8 bases remaining between them. The CDR3 spans 12 residues. The germline V gene has CDR1 LNHNV and CDR2 YYDKDF (reference sequence). DNA for the CDR3: TGTGCCACCAGCAGAGCAGGGAGCGAGCAGTTCTTC. Amino acid sequence: CATSRAGSEQFF.

The J gene is TRBJ2-7, the V gene TRBV28; perhaps TRBD1 as D (6 bases). Germline V gives CDR1 MDHEN, CDR2 SYDVKM. V lost 7 bases to trimming and J lost 6 bases, with 13 bases between them. The CDR3 runs 12 residues. CDR3 coding DNA: TGTGCCAGCACGGACAGAAGGGCCGAGCAGTACTTC. Residues: CASTDRRAEQYF.